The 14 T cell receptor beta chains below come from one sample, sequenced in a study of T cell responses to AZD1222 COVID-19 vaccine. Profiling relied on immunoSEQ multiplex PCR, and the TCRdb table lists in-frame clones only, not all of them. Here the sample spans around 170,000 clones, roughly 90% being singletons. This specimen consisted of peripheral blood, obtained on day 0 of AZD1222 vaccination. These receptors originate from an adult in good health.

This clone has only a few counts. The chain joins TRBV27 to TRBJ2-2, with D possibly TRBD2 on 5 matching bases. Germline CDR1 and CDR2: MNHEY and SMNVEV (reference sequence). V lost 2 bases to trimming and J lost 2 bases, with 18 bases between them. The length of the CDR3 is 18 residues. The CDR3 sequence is CASSLGEGPFFNTGELFF. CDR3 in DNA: TGTGCCAGCAGTTTAGGAGAGGGCCCCTTCTTTAACACCGGGGAGCTGTTTTTT.

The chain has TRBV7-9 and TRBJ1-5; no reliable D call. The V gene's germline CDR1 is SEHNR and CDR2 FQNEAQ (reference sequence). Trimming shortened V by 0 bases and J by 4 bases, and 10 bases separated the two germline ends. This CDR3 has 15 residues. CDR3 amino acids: CASSLALGSNQPQHF. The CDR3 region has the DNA TGTGCCAGCAGCTTAGCGTTGGGATCTAATCAGCCCCAGCATTTT.

CDR3 loop: CASSHSGTGNYGYTF. In nucleotides, the CDR3 is TGCGCCAGCAGCCATTCTGGGACAGGGAACTATGGCTACACCTTC. V is TRBV4-1 and J is TRBJ1-2; 9 bases map to TRBD1. The CDR3 totals 15 residues. Unmatched junction bases numbered 4, after V lost 3 bases and J lost 2 bases. Germline V lookup: CDR1 MGHRA, CDR2 YSYEKL.

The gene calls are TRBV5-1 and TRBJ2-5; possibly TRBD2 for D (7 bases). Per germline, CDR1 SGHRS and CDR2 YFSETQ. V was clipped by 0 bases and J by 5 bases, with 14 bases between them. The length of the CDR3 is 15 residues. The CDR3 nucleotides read TGCGCCAGCAGCTTGGGGGCGGGGGCCGGGGAGACCCAGTACTTC. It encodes CASSLGAGAGETQYF.

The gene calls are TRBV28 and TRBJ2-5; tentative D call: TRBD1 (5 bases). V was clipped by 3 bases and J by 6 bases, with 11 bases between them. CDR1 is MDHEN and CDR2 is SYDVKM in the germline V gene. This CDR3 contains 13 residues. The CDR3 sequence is CASSFQGSKTQYF. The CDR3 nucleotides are TGTGCCAGCAGTTTTCAGGGTTCGAAGACCCAGTACTTC.

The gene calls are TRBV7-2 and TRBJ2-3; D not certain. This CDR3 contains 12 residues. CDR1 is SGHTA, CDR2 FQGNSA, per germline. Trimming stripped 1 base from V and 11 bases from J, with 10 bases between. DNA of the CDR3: TGTGCCAGCAGCTTAGATCTGGGTAGGCAGTATTTT. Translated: CASSLDLGRQYF.

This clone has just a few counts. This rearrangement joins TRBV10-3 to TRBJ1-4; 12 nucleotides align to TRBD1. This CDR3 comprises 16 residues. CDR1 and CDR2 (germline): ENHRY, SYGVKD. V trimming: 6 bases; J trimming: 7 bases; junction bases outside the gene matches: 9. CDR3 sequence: CAIRPGQGAEGEKLFF. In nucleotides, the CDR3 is TGTGCCATCAGACCGGGACAGGGGGCCGAGGGTGAAAAACTGTTTTTT.

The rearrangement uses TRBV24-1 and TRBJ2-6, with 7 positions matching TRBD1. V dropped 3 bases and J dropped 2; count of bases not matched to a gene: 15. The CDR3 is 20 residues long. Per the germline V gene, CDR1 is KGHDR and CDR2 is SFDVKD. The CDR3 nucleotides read TGTGCCACCAGTGATGGACTGGGACAGAGAAACCTCCCTGGGGCCAACGTCCTGACTTTC. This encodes CATSDGLGQRNLPGANVLTF.

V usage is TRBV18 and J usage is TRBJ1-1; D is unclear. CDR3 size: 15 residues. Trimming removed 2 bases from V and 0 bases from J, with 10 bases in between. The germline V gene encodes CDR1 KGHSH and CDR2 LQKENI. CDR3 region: CASSPGGSLNTEAFF. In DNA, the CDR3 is TGTGCCAGCTCACCAGGAGGGAGCCTGAACACTGAAGCTTTCTTT.

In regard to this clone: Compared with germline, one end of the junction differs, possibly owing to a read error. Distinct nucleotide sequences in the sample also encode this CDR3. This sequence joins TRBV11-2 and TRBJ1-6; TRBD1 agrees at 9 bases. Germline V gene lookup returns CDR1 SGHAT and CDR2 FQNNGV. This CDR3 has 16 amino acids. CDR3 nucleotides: TGTGCTAGCAGCCTAGGACAGGGGTATTATAATTCACCCCTCCACTTT. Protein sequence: CASSLGQGYYNSPLHF.

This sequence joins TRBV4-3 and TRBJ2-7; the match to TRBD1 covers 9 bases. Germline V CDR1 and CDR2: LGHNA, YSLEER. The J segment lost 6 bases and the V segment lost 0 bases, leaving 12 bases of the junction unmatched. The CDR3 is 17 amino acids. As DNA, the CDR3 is TGCGCCAGCAGCCAAGAGGTGACCGGGACAGGGTCGCGCGAGCAGTACTTC. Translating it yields CASSQEVTGTGSREQYF.

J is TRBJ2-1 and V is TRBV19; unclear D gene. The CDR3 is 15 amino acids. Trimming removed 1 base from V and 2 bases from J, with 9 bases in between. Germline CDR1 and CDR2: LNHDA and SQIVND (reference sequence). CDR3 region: CASSIAQTTYNEQFF. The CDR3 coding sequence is TGTGCCAGTAGTATAGCCCAAACCACCTACAATGAGCAGTTCTTC. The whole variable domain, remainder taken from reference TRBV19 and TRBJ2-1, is DGGITQSPKYLFRKEGQNVTLSCEQNLNHDAMYWYRQDPGQGLRLIYYSQIVNDFQKGDIAEGYSVSREKKESFPLTVTSAQKNPTAFYLCASSIAQTTYNEQFFGPGTRLTVL.

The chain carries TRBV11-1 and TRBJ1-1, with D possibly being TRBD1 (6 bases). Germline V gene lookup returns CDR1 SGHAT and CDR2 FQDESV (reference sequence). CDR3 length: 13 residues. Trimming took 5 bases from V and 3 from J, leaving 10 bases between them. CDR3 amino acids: CASSVRQDTEAFF. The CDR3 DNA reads TGTGCCAGCAGCGTTAGACAGGACACTGAAGCTTTCTTT.

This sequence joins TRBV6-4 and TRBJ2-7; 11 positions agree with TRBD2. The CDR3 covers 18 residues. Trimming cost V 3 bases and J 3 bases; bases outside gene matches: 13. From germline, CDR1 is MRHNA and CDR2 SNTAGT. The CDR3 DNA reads TGTGCCAGCAGTGAAGCCCCCCTCACTAGCGGGAGATACTACGAGCAGTACTTC. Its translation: CASSEAPLTSGRYYEQYF.